These T cell receptor beta chains were read from a single sample in a study of control samples from healthy donors and cancer patients. TCRdb's table, derived via immunoSEQ multiplex PCR, lists solely in-frame clones and lacks some. The sample shows some 120,000 clones, roughly 91% of them seen only once. The sequencing sample was made of blood. The receptor source for this set is a woman in her 70s in good health. CDR3s include the opening cysteine and the closing phenylalanine or tryptophan. The D gene is left open where the match is weak. Part of the rows lack a size; the others show once, few, many or a class for expanded clones.

TRBV7-2	.	.	TRBJ2-7	TGTGCCAGCGGGGCCTACTACGAGCAGTACTTC	CASGAYYEQYF
TRBV18	.	.	TRBJ2-3	TGTGCCAGCTCACCAACGGGGACTAGCACAGATACGCAGTATTTT	CASSPTGTSTDTQYF
TRBV18	.	TRBD1	TRBJ1-1	TGTGCCAGCTCAACGGGGACAGGGCGAGACACTGAAGCTTTCTTT	CASSTGTGRDTEAFF
TRBV9	.	.	TRBJ2-7	TGTGCCAGCAGCGAGATACAGGGGGGGTCCTACGAGCAGTACTTC	CASSEIQGGSYEQYF
TRBV9	.	.	TRBJ1-1	TGTGCCAGCAGTCGAGTTCTGGCTGACGTGGCTTTCTTT	CASSRVLADVAFF
TRBV5-1	.	.	TRBJ2-2	TGCGCCAGCAGCTTTTACAGTGGGATCACCGGGGAGCTGTTTTTT	CASSFYSGITGELFF
TRBV12-3/TRBV12-4	.	.	TRBJ2-7	TGTGCCAGCAGTTCCCAACAGGCCTCCGAGCAGTACTTC	CASSSQQASEQYF
TRBV7-9	.	TRBD1	TRBJ1-5	TGTGCCAGCAGCCGGACAGGGGGAGATCAGCCCCAGCATTTT	CASSRTGGDQPQHF
TRBV27	.	TRBD1	TRBJ2-3	TGTGCCAGCAGTGAGGCCAGGGGGCGCGGCAGTACATTCGATACGCAGTATTTT	CASSEARGRGSTFDTQYF
TRBV5-4	.	TRBD1	TRBJ1-1	TGTGCCAGCAGCCAACCGAGGACAGGGAGAAACACTGAAGCTTTCTTT	CASSQPRTGRNTEAFF
TRBV2	.	.	TRBJ1-5	TGTGCCAGCAGTGACTCGGGCAATCAGCCCCAGCATTTT	CASSDSGNQPQHF
TRBV7-2	.	TRBD2	TRBJ2-1	TGTGCCAGCCGACTAGCGGGGGGCTACAATGAGCAGTTCTTC	CASRLAGGYNEQFF
TRBV3-1/TRBV3-2	.	.	TRBJ2-5	TGTGCCAGCAGCCGAGCTAGGTTGCTGGAGACCCAGTACTTC	CASSRARLLETQYF
TRBV4-1	.	.	TRBJ2-4	TGCGCCAGCAGCCTCGGTGGCTCTTTAGCCAAAAACATTCAGTACTTC	CASSLGGSLAKNIQYF
TRBV5-6	few	TRBD2	TRBJ2-2	TGTGCCAGCAGCCCCCTCACTAGCGGGGGGTCCGGGGAGCTGTTTTTT	CASSPLTSGGSGELFF
TRBV12-3/TRBV12-4	once	TRBD1	TRBJ2-2	TGTGCCAGCAGACGACAGGGTTTTGGGGAGCTGTTTTTT	CASRRQGFGELFF
TRBV6-1	.	.	TRBJ2-5	TGTGCCAGCAGTGAAGAGGCAGGGTCCGAGACCCAGTACTTC	CASSEEAGSETQYF
TRBV14	.	TRBD1	TRBJ1-3	TGTGCCAGCAGCCAAGATTTTGGGACAGGGGGAAACACCATATATTTT	CASSQDFGTGGNTIYF
TRBV20-1	.	.	TRBJ2-3	TGCAGTGCGGGGGACATTTGGACGCAGTATTTT	CSAGDIWTQYF
TRBV25-1	few	.	TRBJ1-2	TGTGCCAGCAGTGAATCTTACAGCTCAAGCTATGGCTACACCTTC	CASSESYSSSYGYTF
TRBV7-2	.	.	TRBJ2-1	TGTGCCAGCAGCTTAGTTCCAGGGTACAATGAGCAGTTCTTC	CASSLVPGYNEQFF
TRBV7-2	.	TRBD2	TRBJ2-3	TGTGCCAGCGAAACGGGGGGGGCAGATACGCAGTATTTT	CASETGGADTQYF
TRBV19	.	TRBD2	TRBJ2-7	TGTGCCAGTAGTATTACTAGCGGGGGCGGTTACGAGCAGTACTTC	CASSITSGGGYEQYF
TRBV2	.	TRBD2	TRBJ2-5	TGTGCCAGCAGTGACCTAGCGGGGATACAAGAGACCCAGTACTTC	CASSDLAGIQETQYF
TRBV21-1	once	.	TRBJ2-5	TGTGCCAGCAGCAACTACTACTTC	CASSNYYF
TRBV18	.	TRBD2	TRBJ2-3	TGTGCCAGCTCACCACCGGCCAGCGGGGGAGATACGCAGTATTTT	CASSPPASGGDTQYF
TRBV11-3	.	.	TRBJ1-6	TGTGCCAGCAGCTTAGCGCCTAATTCACCCCTCCACTTT	CASSLAPNSPLHF
TRBV14	once	.	TRBJ1-4	TGTGCCAGCAGCCAGGACCGGGACACCAATGAAAAACTGTTTTTT	CASSQDRDTNEKLFF
TRBV19	.	.	TRBJ1-2	TGTGCCAGTACTCCAAGGGGGGGTGGCTATGGCTACACCTTC	CASTPRGGGYGYTF
TRBV7-7	.	TRBD1	TRBJ2-7	TGTGCCAGCAGCTTAGGGGGTCCCGGGACAGGGGGCTCCGAGCAGTACTTC	CASSLGGPGTGGSEQYF
TRBV18	.	.	TRBJ1-1	TGTGCCAGCTCACCCCCCCGGGGTGGGAGAGCTGAAGCTTTCTTT	CASSPPRGGRAEAFF
TRBV27	few	TRBD1	TRBJ2-7	TGTGCCAGCAGCCCCCGGACAGGGGGCCTGACCTACGAGCAGTACTTC	CASSPRTGGLTYEQYF
TRBV5-4	once	.	TRBJ2-7	TGTGCCAGCAGCCCTCGACAGAAAAGCTCCTACGAGCAGTACTTC	CASSPRQKSSYEQYF
TRBV9	.	.	TRBJ1-6	TGTGCCAGCCGAGGGGTGAGTAATTCACCCCTCCACTTT	CASRGVSNSPLHF
TRBV7-2	.	.	TRBJ1-1	TGTGCCAGCAGCCCGCGGCGGGCGGGCACTGAAGCTTTCTTT	CASSPRRAGTEAFF
TRBV4-2	.	TRBD2	TRBJ2-5	TGTGCCAGCAGTCCAACAGCGCCCGGGGCTAGCGGCGAGACCCAGTACTTC	CASSPTAPGASGETQYF
TRBV7-9	.	.	TRBJ2-5	TGTGCCAGCAGTTTTACCGCGCAGACCCAGTACTTC	CASSFTAQTQYF
TRBV2	.	.	TRBJ2-5	TGTGCCGGAAACAGGGAGGTGGGAGAGACCCAGTACTTC	CAGNREVGETQYF
TRBV18	.	.	TRBJ2-6	TGTGCCAGCTCACCTGGGACCTGGCCTGGGGCCAACGTCCTGACTTTC	CASSPGTWPGANVLTF
TRBV5-3	.	TRBD1	TRBJ2-3	TGTGCCAGAAGCATAACCGGGACAGGGGTTCCCGATACGCAGTATTTT	CARSITGTGVPDTQYF
TRBV3-1/TRBV3-2	.	TRBD2	TRBJ2-5	TGTGCCAGCAGCCGCCCGATCCTAGCGGGGGGGCTGGAGACCCAGTACTTC	CASSRPILAGGLETQYF
TRBV5-4	.	TRBD2	TRBJ2-1	TGTGCCAGCAGCTTAAGGGGTGGGACTAGCGGGAGAAATGAGCAGTTCTTC	CASSLRGGTSGRNEQFF
TRBV3-1/TRBV3-2	.	.	TRBJ2-7	TGTGCCAGCAGTCAAAGAACGTACGAGCAGTACTTC	CASSQRTYEQYF
TRBV15	.	.	TRBJ2-7	TGTGCCACCAGCAGAGGTGGCATTAGCTCCTACGAGCAGTACTTC	CATSRGGISSYEQYF
TRBV21-1	.	.	TRBJ2-1	TGTGCCAGCAGCAAAGCCCCGGTTCTAGAGGATAAAAATGAGCAGTTCTTC	CASSKAPVLEDKNEQFF
TRBV20-1	.	TRBD1	TRBJ1-4	TGCAGTGCTAGTTGGGGACAGGGGGAGTCGGTCTATGAAAAACTGTTTTTT	CSASWGQGESVYEKLFF
TRBV27	.	.	TRBJ2-7	TGTGCCAGCAGTCAGACAGGACCCACTTCCTACGAGCAGTACTTC	CASSQTGPTSYEQYF
TRBV6-5	.	.	TRBJ1-1	TGTGCCAGCAGACGGGCAGGGACCCCTGAAGCTTTCTTT	CASRRAGTPEAFF
TRBV7-8	.	TRBD1	TRBJ1-1	TGTGCCAGCAATTTACAGGGGGGAAACACTGAAGCTTTCTTT	CASNLQGGNTEAFF
TRBV27	.	.	TRBJ2-2	TGTGCCAGCAGTTTTAACACCGGGGAGCTGTTTTTT	CASSFNTGELFF
TRBV6-5	.	TRBD1	TRBJ1-6	TGTGCCAGCAGTTCCCGGACAGGCTCCTATAATTCACCCCTCCACTTT	CASSSRTGSYNSPLHF
TRBV29-1	.	TRBD1	TRBJ1-1	TGCAGCGGGGGGGGACAGACGAACACTGAAGCTTTCTTT	CSGGGQTNTEAFF
TRBV6-5	.	TRBD1	TRBJ1-1	TGTGCCAGCAGTCAACCAGGGGGCAGGCCTGAAGCTTTCTTT	CASSQPGGRPEAFF
TRBV24-1	.	.	TRBJ2-5	TGTGCCACCAGTGATGGGGGCGTGGAGACCCAGTACTTC	CATSDGGVETQYF
TRBV7-3	.	.	TRBJ2-1	TGTGCCAGCAGCCCGCAGGGCTCTATAAACAATGAGCAGTTCTTC	CASSPQGSINNEQFF